The sequence of this TCR beta chain was determined in a study of identical twins. V lost 2 bases and J lost 6, with 10 bases in between. This CDR3 is 13 amino acids long. Germline V gives CDR1 MNHEY, CDR2 SVGAGI. Findings and caveats of the study: Among monozygotic twins, out-of-frame TCR alpha sharing exceeded what models predicted. Beta out-of-frame sequences displayed a weaker excess of sharing between twins.

This clonotype showed up many times. Antigen specificity is unknown. One entry per CDR3 protein, called by TCRdb with MiXCR from the 5' RACE reads. Of under 900,000 distinct CDR3 sequences listed, over 15% are singletons. These data were also filed under a second study, of T cells expressing NK-cell markers. That work states: Source material for TCR beta repertoires consisted of sorted CD3+CD56+NKG2C+, CD3+CD56+NKG2C- and CD3+CD56-NKG2C+ T cells.

V is TRBV6-5 and J is TRBJ1-2; TRBD1 might be the D (5 bases). Sample: PBMCs. The TCR originated in a woman aged 18-29 years in good health. CDR3: CASSYGGENGYTF. CDR3 nucleotides: TGTGCCAGCAGTTACGGGGGGGAAAATGGCTACACCTTC.